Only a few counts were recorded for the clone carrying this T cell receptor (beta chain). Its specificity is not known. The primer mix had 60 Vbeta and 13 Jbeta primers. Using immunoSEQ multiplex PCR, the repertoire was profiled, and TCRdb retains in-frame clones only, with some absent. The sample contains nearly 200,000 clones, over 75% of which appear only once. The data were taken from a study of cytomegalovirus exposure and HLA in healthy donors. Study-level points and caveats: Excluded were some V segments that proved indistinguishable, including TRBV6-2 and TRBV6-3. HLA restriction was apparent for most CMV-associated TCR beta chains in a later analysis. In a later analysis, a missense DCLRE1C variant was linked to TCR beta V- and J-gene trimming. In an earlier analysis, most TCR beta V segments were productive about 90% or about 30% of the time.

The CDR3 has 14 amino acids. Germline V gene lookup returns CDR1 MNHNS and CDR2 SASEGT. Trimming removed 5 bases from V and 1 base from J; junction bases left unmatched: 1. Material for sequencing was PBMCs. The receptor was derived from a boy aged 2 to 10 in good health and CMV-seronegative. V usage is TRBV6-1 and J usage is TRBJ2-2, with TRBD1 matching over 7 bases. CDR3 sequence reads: CASSRTGNTGELFF. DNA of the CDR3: TGTGCCAGCAGTAGGACAGGGAACACCGGGGAGCTGTTTTTT.